The 9 T cell receptor beta chains presented below share a single source sample, sequenced in a study of human T cells and chemical hapten exposure. The time point was: patch test 1, 2 weeks after DPC sensitization. Treatment denoted: therapeutic diphenylcyclopropenone sensitization with weekly scalp DPC. TCRdb ran MiXCR on the RACE reads and lists one entry per CDR3 protein. This sample has roughly 200,000 distinct CDR3 sequences, with approximately 20% found just once. Sequenced here: whole blood, sampled in connection with sensitization to the hapten diphenylcyclopropenone (DPC). Receptor source: a woman in her 50s with alopecia areata. Some clones in this sample may be carry-over from other donors' samples.

This clonotype was seen a handful of times. The rearrangement uses TRBV7-8 and TRBJ1-1; 11 nucleotides line up with TRBD1. Germline assignment: CDR1 SGHVS and CDR2 FQNEAQ. The CDR3 runs 14 residues. After removal of 4 bases from V and 6 bases from J, the junction contained 4 bases not matched to a gene. For the CDR3, the DNA is TGTGCCAGCAGCTCAGGGACAGGGGGGTCTGAAGCTTTCTTT. Protein: CASSSGTGGSEAFF.

This clonotype was counted only a few times. The chain is built from TRBV20-1 and TRBJ1-1; TRBD1 is a possible D gene (6 bases). The germline V gene has CDR1 DFQATT and CDR2 SNEGSKA (reference sequence). The CDR3 covers 15 residues. Between the trimmed V and J ends, which lost 0 bases and 3 bases, there was a span of 14 bases. The CDR3 DNA reads TGCAGTGCTAGAGAAGGGAACAGGGTTTACACTGAAGCTTTCTTT. This gives the protein CSAREGNRVYTEAFF.

Only a few counts were recorded for this clonotype. The V gene is TRBV5-1, the J gene TRBJ2-5; D call uncertain. This CDR3 is 12 amino acids long. Germline V gene lookup returns CDR1 SGHRS and CDR2 YFSETQ. With 1 base removed from V and 3 bases from J, the gap between germline ends came to 4 bases. For the CDR3, the DNA is TGCGCCAGCAGCTTGAGAGAAGAGACCCAGTACTTC. Its protein product is CASSLREETQYF.

This clonotype was detected only a few times. V usage is TRBV29-1 and J usage is TRBJ2-5; no clear D gene. The ends were cut back, 4 bases at V and 4 bases at J, with 16 bases in the middle. Germline CDR1 reads SQVTM; CDR2 reads ANQGSEA. The CDR3 extends over 14 amino acids. The CDR3 sequence is CSVAYGPPGETQYF. The CDR3, as DNA: TGCAGCGTTGCGTATGGGCCGCCGGGAGAGACCCAGTACTTC.

This rearrangement joins TRBV29-1 to TRBJ2-1; possibly TRBD1 for D (5 bases). The CDR3 contains 14 residues. The germline V and J ends were trimmed by 3 bases and 4 bases, with 13 bases remaining between them. Germline CDR1 SQVTM, CDR2 ANQGSEA. The CDR3 reads CSVEKSRAYNEQFF. CDR3 bases: TGCAGCGTTGAGAAGTCCAGGGCGTACAATGAGCAGTTCTTC.

This clonotype has only one observation. The chain couples TRBV15 to TRBJ2-3, with D possibly being TRBD2 (6 bases). The CDR3 is made up of 18 amino acids. Deletions cut 1 base from V and 0 bases from J, with 17 bases between. Germline V gene sequence: CDR1 LNHNV, CDR2 YYDKDF (reference sequence). CDR3 DNA: TGTGCCACCAGCAGAGTGGGGGTCGGGAGAGCTAGCACAGATACGCAGTATTTT. Amino acids: CATSRVGVGRASTDTQYF.

This clonotype has only a few counts. The chain employs TRBV20-1 and TRBJ1-3; D not certain. V lost 0 bases and J 3 bases, leaving 12 bases between the germline ends. The CDR3 covers 15 residues. Germline values: CDR1 DFQATT, CDR2 SNEGSKA (reference sequence). The CDR3 sequence: CSARDYMGIGNTIYF. The CDR3 DNA follows: TGCAGTGCTAGAGATTATATGGGGATTGGAAACACCATATATTTT.

This clonotype was found a few times. This sequence joins TRBV20-1 and TRBJ2-5; unclear D gene. CDR1 and CDR2 (germline): DFQATT, SNEGSKA (reference sequence). CDR3 length: 11 residues. V lost 3 bases and J lost 2, with 4 bases in between. CDR3 sequence: CSARGQETQYF. CDR3 sequence (DNA): TGCAGTGCTAGGGGACAAGAGACCCAGTACTTC.

The V and J genes are TRBV5-1 and TRBJ2-7, with TRBD2 matching over 8 bases. This CDR3 is 14 amino acids long. V was clipped by 2 bases and J by 3 bases; unmatched bases: 4. From germline, CDR1 is SGHRS and CDR2 YFSETQ. The DNA of the CDR3 is TGCGCCAGCAGCTTAAGCGGGGGACGCTACGAGCAGTACTTC. It specifies CASSLSGGRYEQYF.